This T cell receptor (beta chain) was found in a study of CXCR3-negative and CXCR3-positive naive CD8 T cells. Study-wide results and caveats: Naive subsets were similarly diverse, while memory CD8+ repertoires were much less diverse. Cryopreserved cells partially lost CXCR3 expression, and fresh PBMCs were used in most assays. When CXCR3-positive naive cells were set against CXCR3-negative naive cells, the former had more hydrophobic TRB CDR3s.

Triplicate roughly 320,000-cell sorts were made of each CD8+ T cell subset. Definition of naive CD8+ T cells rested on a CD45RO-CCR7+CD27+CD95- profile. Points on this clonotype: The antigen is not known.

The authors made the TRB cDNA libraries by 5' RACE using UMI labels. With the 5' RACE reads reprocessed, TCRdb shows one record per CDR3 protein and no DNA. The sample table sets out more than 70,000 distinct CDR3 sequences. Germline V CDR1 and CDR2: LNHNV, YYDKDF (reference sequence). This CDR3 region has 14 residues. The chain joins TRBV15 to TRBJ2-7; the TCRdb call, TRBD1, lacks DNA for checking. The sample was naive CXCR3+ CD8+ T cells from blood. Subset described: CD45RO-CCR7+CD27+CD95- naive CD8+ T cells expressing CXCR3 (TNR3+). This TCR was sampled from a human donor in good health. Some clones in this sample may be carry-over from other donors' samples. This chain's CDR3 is CATSRDSRGYEQYF.